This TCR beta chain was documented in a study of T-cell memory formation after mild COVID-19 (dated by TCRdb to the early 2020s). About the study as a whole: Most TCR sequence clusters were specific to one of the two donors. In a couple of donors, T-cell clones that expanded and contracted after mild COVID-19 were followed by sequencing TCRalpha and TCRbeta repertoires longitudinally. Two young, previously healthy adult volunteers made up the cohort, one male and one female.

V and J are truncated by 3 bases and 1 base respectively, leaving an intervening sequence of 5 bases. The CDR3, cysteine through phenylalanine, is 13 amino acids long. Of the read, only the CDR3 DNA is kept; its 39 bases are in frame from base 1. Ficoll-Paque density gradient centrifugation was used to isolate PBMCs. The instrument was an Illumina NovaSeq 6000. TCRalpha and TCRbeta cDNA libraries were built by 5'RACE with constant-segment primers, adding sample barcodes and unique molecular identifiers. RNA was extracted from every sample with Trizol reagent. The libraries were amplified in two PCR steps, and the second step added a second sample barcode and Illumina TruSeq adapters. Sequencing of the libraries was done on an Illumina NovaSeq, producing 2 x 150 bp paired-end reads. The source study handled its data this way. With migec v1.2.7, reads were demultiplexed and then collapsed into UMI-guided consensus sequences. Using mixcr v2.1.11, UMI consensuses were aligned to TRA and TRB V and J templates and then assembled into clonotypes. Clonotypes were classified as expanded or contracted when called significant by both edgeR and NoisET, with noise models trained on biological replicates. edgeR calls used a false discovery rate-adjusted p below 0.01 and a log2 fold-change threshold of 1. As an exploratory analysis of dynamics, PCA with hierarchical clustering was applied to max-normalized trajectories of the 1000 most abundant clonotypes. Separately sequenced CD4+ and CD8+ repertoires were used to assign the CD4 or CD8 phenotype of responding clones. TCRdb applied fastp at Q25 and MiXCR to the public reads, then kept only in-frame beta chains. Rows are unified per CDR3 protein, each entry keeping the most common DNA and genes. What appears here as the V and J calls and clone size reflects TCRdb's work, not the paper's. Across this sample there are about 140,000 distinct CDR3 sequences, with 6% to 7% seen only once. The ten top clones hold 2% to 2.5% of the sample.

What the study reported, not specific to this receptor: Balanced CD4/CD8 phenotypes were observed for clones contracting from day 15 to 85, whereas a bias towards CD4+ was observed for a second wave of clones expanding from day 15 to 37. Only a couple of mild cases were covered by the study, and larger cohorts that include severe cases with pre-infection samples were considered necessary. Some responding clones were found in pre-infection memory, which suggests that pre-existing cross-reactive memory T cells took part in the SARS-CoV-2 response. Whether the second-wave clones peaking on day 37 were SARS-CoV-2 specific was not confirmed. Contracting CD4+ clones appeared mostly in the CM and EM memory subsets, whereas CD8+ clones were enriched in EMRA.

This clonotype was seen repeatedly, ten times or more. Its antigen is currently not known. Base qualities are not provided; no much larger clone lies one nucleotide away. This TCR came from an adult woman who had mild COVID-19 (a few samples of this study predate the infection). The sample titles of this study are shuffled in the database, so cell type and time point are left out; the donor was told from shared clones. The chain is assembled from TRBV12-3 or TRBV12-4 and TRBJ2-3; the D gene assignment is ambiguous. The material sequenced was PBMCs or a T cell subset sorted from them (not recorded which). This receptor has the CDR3 CASSFTGTDTQYF. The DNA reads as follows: TGTGCCAGCAGTTTCACCGGCACAGATACGCAGTATTTT.